Listed below are T cell receptor beta chains from one sample, sequenced in a study of T cell responses to AZD1222 COVID-19 vaccine. The protocol was immunoSEQ multiplex PCR, while the TCRdb copy is restricted to in-frame clones and leaves out a portion. The data hold roughly 120,000 clones, with about 95% observed a single time. This specimen was peripheral blood, taken 28 days after the second AZD1222 dose. These receptors were collected from an adult who received the AZD1222 COVID-19 vaccine. CDR3s include the opening cysteine and the closing phenylalanine or tryptophan. D genes are given only for firm matches. Size tells how often a clone was seen (once, few, many) or the class of an expanded clone, and some rows leave it out.

v_call,clone_size,d_call,j_call,cdr3_nt,cdr3_aa
TRBV4-1,-,-,TRBJ2-7,TGCGCCAGCAGCCCCCCTTATGGGGAGCAGTACTTC,CASSPPYGEQYF
TRBV27,medium-sized,-,TRBJ1-3,TGTGCCAGCAGTTTACGTCCTCCCCCGGCGGGAAACACCATATATTTT,CASSLRPPPAGNTIYF
TRBV29-1,few,-,TRBJ1-4,TGCAGCGTTGCCCATCCGATTGGTGGCAGTAATGAAAAACTGTTTTTT,CSVAHPIGGSNEKLFF
TRBV7-9,-,-,TRBJ1-3,TGTGCCAGCAGCTTAGGCTCAGGGCCTGGAAACACCATATATTTT,CASSLGSGPGNTIYF
TRBV12-3/TRBV12-4,-,-,TRBJ2-2,TGTGCCAGCAGCCCCTATGGCGGGGAGCTGTTTTTT,CASSPYGGELFF
TRBV3-1/TRBV3-2,-,-,TRBJ2-7,TGTGCCAGCAGCCGGAGCTCCTACGAGCAGTACTTC,CASSRSSYEQYF
TRBV6-5,-,TRBD1,TRBJ1-2,TGTGCCAGCAGCCCCTGGACAGGGGGAAATGGCTACACCTTC,CASSPWTGGNGYTF
TRBV27,-,-,TRBJ1-6,TGTGCCAGCAGTTTATGGACCAACAGGGATTCACCCCTCCACTTT,CASSLWTNRDSPLHF
TRBV19,-,-,TRBJ1-3,TGTGCCAGTTCGGTGGGGCTGGAGGAGTACACCATATATTTT,CASSVGLEEYTIYF
TRBV3-1/TRBV3-2,-,TRBD2,TRBJ2-1,TGTGCCAGCAGCCAAGTAACTAGCGGGGGGGCCTCCAATGAGCAGTTCTTC,CASSQVTSGGASNEQFF
TRBV18,-,-,TRBJ1-1,TGTGCCAGCTCTCTGGACTTGAACACTGAAGCTTTCTTT,CASSLDLNTEAFF
TRBV5-1,-,-,TRBJ1-5,TGCGCCAGCAAAAGGGGAACAGGCCGCAATCAGCCCCAGCATTTT,CASKRGTGRNQPQHF
TRBV11-2,-,TRBD1,TRBJ1-6,TGTGCCAGCAGCTCTAAGGGCGGAACGGGGACAGTCAATTCACCCCTCCACTTT,CASSSKGGTGTVNSPLHF
TRBV19,-,TRBD1,TRBJ2-2,TGTGCCAGTAGTACAAGGACAGGGGCCTTGGGTTCTTTCACCGGGGAGCTGTTTTTT,CASSTRTGALGSFTGELFF
TRBV5-6,once,-,TRBJ1-2,TGTGCCAGCAGCTTCCGGCCCCAAGTAGGAGGCTACACCTTC,CASSFRPQVGGYTF
TRBV6-6,-,TRBD1,TRBJ1-4,TGTGCCAGCAGCTACCTCATTGACTCTAGGACAGGGAGGAATGAAAAACTGTTTTTT,CASSYLIDSRTGRNEKLFF
TRBV4-1,-,-,TRBJ1-1,TGCGCCAGCAGTGAGGACGGCAGAAGAGGAGCTTTCTTT,CASSEDGRRGAFF
TRBV12-5,-,-,TRBJ1-1,TGTGCTAGTGGTTTGAGATTACAGGGAGAAGCTTTCTTT,CASGLRLQGEAFF
TRBV7-9,-,TRBD2,TRBJ2-1,TGTGCCAGCAGCCCGTATAAACTACTAGCGGGAGGGCCCGGGGAGCAGTTCTTC,CASSPYKLLAGGPGEQFF
TRBV6-5,-,-,TRBJ2-1,TGTGCCAGCAGGACACGTGGGACGGCGGGGAAGCAGTTCTTC,CASRTRGTAGKQFF